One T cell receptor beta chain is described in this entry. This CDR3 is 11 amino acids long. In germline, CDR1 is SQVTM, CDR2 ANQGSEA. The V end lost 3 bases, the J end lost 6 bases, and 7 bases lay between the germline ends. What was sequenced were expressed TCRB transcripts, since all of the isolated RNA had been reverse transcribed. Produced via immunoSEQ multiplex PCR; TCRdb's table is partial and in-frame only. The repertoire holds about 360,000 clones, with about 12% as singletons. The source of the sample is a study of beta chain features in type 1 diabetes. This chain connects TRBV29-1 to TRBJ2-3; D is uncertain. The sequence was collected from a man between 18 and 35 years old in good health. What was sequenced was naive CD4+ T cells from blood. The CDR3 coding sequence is TGCAGCGTTGAGATCAGGGATACGCAGTATTTT. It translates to CSVEIRDTQYF.